A selection of T cell receptor beta chains follows, all from one sample in a study of Graves' ophthalmopathy and Graves' hyperthyroidism. TCRdb re-called the multiplex PCR reads through MiXCR, storing one row per CDR3 protein. The table shows more than 550,000 distinct CDR3 sequences, with about 38% occurring only once. The material sequenced was peripheral blood. Receptors were obtained from an adult man with Graves' ophthalmopathy. Both conserved end residues are part of each CDR3. A D gene is named only where the DNA matches it firmly. The listing skips clone size in some rows; elsewhere it reads once, few, many or a size class.

j_call	v_call	clone_size	d_call	cdr3_aa	cdr3_nt
TRBJ2-7	TRBV14	NA	NA	CASSSYSFSYEQYF	TGTGCCAGCAGCTCGTACAGTTTCTCCTACGAGCAGTACTTC
TRBJ2-3	TRBV24-1	NA	TRBD2	CATSEVASGITDTQYF	TGTGCCACCAGTGAGGTGGCTAGCGGGATCACAGATACGCAGTATTTT
TRBJ2-2	TRBV7-3	many	TRBD1	CASSLRPGGNGELFF	TGTGCCAGCAGCTTAAGACCAGGGGGCAATGGGGAGCTGTTTTTT
TRBJ1-2	TRBV12-5	NA	NA	CASGLGLISYGYTF	TGTGCTAGTGGTTTGGGATTGATTTCCTATGGCTACACCTTC
TRBJ1-5	TRBV12-3/TRBV12-4	many	NA	CASTPDTAGPQHF	TGTGCCAGCACTCCAGACACCGCCGGGCCCCAGCATTTT
TRBJ2-5	TRBV20-1	few	NA	CSARDGSGLYQETQYF	TGCAGTGCTAGAGATGGGAGCGGCTTGTACCAAGAGACCCAGTACTTC
TRBJ2-7	TRBV19	NA	NA	CASSMLGQSSYEQYF	TGTGCCAGTAGTATGCTCGGGCAGAGCTCCTACGAGCAGTACTTC
TRBJ1-1	TRBV9	NA	TRBD1	CASSAAGGAEAFF	TGTGCCAGCAGCGCAGCAGGGGGGGCTGAAGCTTTCTTT
TRBJ2-6	TRBV7-3	many	NA	CASSSSSGTSSGANVLTF	TGTGCCAGCAGCTCATCCAGTGGTACAAGTTCCGGGGCCAACGTCCTGACTTTC
TRBJ2-2	TRBV5-1	few	NA	CASSRTSGANTGELFF	TGCGCCAGCAGTCGAACTTCAGGGGCGAACACCGGGGAGCTGTTTTTT
TRBJ1-2	TRBV18	NA	NA	CASSPTGPNYGYTF	TGTGCCAGCTCACCGACAGGTCCTAACTATGGCTACACCTTC
TRBJ2-7	TRBV11-1	NA	TRBD1	CASSAPGTGFYEQYF	TGTGCCAGCAGCGCCCCCGGGACAGGGTTTTACGAGCAGTACTTC
TRBJ1-2	TRBV2	NA	NA	CASRGRSQNYGYTF	TGTGCCAGCAGGGGTAGGAGCCAGAACTATGGCTACACCTTC
TRBJ1-6	TRBV19	many	TRBD1	CASRRQGVASPLHF	TGTGCCAGTAGGAGACAGGGGGTCGCATCACCCCTCCACTTT
TRBJ2-6	TRBV25-1	NA	NA	CARTISGANVLTF	TGTGCTAGAACCATCTCTGGGGCCAACGTCCTGACTTTC
TRBJ1-2	TRBV30	NA	NA	CAWGTENYGYTF	TGTGCCTGGGGGACGGAGAACTATGGCTACACCTTC
TRBJ2-5	TRBV5-1	many	NA	CASSLGLELETQYF	TGCGCCAGCAGCTTGGGGCTGGAGCTGGAGACCCAGTACTTC
TRBJ1-5	TRBV10-3	NA	TRBD1	CASSTISGTGNNQPQHF	TGTGCCAGCAGTACGATTAGCGGGACAGGGAACAATCAGCCCCAGCATTTT
TRBJ2-3	TRBV2	NA	TRBD2	CASSALAGSVSDTQYF	TGTGCCAGCAGTGCACTAGCGGGGTCTGTTTCAGATACGCAGTATTTT
TRBJ2-7	TRBV25-1	few	NA	CASSDLSSVGDEQYF	TGTGCCAGCAGTGACCTCTCTAGCGTCGGAGACGAGCAGTACTTC
TRBJ2-5	TRBV7-2	once	TRBD2	CASSLAGEVGETQYF	TGTGCCAGCAGCTTGGCGGGGGAGGTAGGAGAGACCCAGTACTTC
TRBJ2-3	TRBV10-3	few	NA	CATRTGYTQYF	TGTGCCACACGGACGGGATATACGCAGTATTTT
TRBJ1-5	TRBV10-3	NA	TRBD1	CAISEMGQGQPQHF	TGTGCCATCAGTGAAATGGGACAGGGTCAGCCCCAGCATTTT
TRBJ1-3	TRBV25-1	NA	NA	CASSDTQGYYGYTIYF	TGTGCCAGCAGTGACACACAGGGTTACTATGGCTACACCATATATTTT
TRBJ1-2	TRBV27	NA	NA	CAGPGTYSGDGYTF	TGTGCCGGTCCCGGGACTTATTCAGGTGATGGCTACACCTTC
TRBJ1-1	TRBV7-9	many	NA	CASNPGRAEEAFF	TGTGCCAGCAACCCCGGGCGGGCGGAGGAAGCTTTCTTT